A single sample gave rise to the 29 T cell receptor beta chains below, sequenced in a study of blood T cell repertoires in COVID-19. Clones were read by immunoSEQ multiplex PCR, and TCRdb kept only the in-frame ones, dropping some. The sample holds 120,000 to 150,000 clones; more than 60% are singletons and the top ten take roughly 17%. The material sequenced was peripheral blood. The receptors were sampled from a man aged 50-59 years with acute or convalescent COVID-19.

This chain links TRBV6-5 with TRBJ1-2; D is undetermined. V was shortened by 6 bases and J by 4 bases, with 12 bases between the two germline ends. Looked up from germline, CDR1 is MNHEY and CDR2 is SVGAGI. This CDR3 has 13 residues. The CDR3 protein is CASSLESPYGYTF. CDR3 nucleotides: TGTGCCAGCAGCCTTGAAAGCCCCTATGGCTACACCTTC.

This chain joins TRBV3-1 (or the pseudogene TRBV3-2) and TRBJ1-3; TRBD1 matches 7 bases. The germline gives CDR1 LGHDT, CDR2 YNNKEL (reference sequence). V lost 1 base to trimming and J lost 0 bases; unmatched junction nucleotides: 21. CDR3 length: 22 amino acids. The CDR3 loop is CASSQVLHWTGLNATSGNTIYF. CDR3 DNA: TGTGCCAGCAGCCAAGTCCTACATTGGACAGGTCTTAACGCGACCTCTGGAAACACCATATATTTT.

The chain employs TRBV6-1 and TRBJ2-7; no clear D gene. V was cut by 3 bases and J by 2 bases, with 14 bases left in between. There are 15 residues in the CDR3. CDR1 is MNHNS and CDR2 is SASEGT in the germline V gene. The CDR3 reads CASSDPPLIPYEQYV. CDR3 DNA sequence: TGTGCCAGCAGTGACCCACCACTCATTCCCTACGAGCAGTACGTC.

This clone was seen a single time. This chain uses TRBV29-1 with TRBJ2-3; D gene unclear. The CDR3 is 10 residues long. V gave up 6 bases and J gave up 4 bases, with 5 bases separating them. Germline V gene data show CDR1 as SQVTM and CDR2 as ANQGSEA. As DNA, the CDR3 is TGCAGCGTAGGAGCAGATACGCAGTATTTT. Translation gives CSVGADTQYF.

V usage is TRBV6-5 and J usage is TRBJ1-1; 7 bases fit TRBD1. CDR3 size: 12 residues. J was trimmed by 9 bases and V by 5 bases; bases with no gene match: 6. CDR1 and CDR2 (germline): MNHEY, SVGAGI. The CDR3 DNA is TGTGCCAGCAGTCCGGGACAGCGGCAAGCTTTCTTT. Protein sequence: CASSPGQRQAFF.

J is TRBJ2-7 and V is TRBV11-2, with D unclear. Trimming removed 1 base at V and 6 bases at J, with 16 bases between. Germline V gene sequence: CDR1 SGHAT, CDR2 FQNNGV. The CDR3 runs to 15 residues. DNA of the CDR3: TGTGCCAGCAGCTTAGGGCCTCCGGGTCGTGTCGAGCAGTACTTC. It is translated as CASSLGPPGRVEQYF. Together with reference TRBV11-2 and TRBJ2-7, the CDR3 gives the full variable domain: EAGVAQSPRYKIIEKRQSVAFWCNPISGHATLYWYQQILGQGPKLLIQFQNNGVVDDSQLPKDRFSAERLKGVDSTLKIQPAKLEDSAVYLCASSLGPPGRVEQYFGPGTRLTVT.

The chain combines TRBV7-6 with TRBJ1-1, with a tentative D call TRBD1 (6 bases). Germline CDR1 SGHVS, CDR2 FNYEAQ. There are 16 residues in the CDR3. Between the trimmed V and J ends, which lost 5 bases and 3 bases, there was a span of 19 bases. Here the CDR3 reads CASSPQAGGGYTEAFF. The CDR3 coding sequence is TGTGCCAGCAGCCCGCAAGCGGGGGGCGGGTACACTGAAGCTTTCTTT.

The chain combines TRBV6-1 with TRBJ1-2, with D possibly matching TRBD1 (6 bases). CDR1 MNHNS and CDR2 SASEGT come from the germline V gene. The CDR3 sequence is 15 residues long. V was shortened by 4 bases and J by 1 base, with 13 bases between the two germline ends. CDR3 amino acids: CASSVQGNVNYGYTF. CDR3 coding DNA: TGTGCCAGCAGTGTCCAGGGGAACGTTAACTATGGCTACACCTTC.

This clone was picked up one time. The gene calls are TRBV18 and TRBJ2-1; a weak D match, TRBD1 (6 bases). CDR1 KGHSH and CDR2 LQKENI come from the germline V gene. With 3 bases removed from V and 1 base from J, the gap between germline ends came to 7 bases. The length of the CDR3 is 14 residues. The DNA of the CDR3 is TGTGCCAGCTCACCCGGGACATCCTACAATGAGCAGTTCTTC. Its translation is CASSPGTSYNEQFF.

The chain uses TRBV29-1 and TRBJ2-5, with a weak D call TRBD2 (5 bases). V was clipped by 4 bases and J by 5 bases, with 11 bases between them. Germline CDR1 reads SQVTM; CDR2 reads ANQGSEA. The length of the CDR3 is 12 residues. CDR3 amino acids: CSVADGMETQYF. CDR3 bases: TGCAGCGTTGCGGACGGGATGGAGACCCAGTACTTC.

The chain joins TRBV18 to TRBJ2-3; the D is unclear. Between the trimmed V and J ends, which lost 5 bases and 2 bases, there was a span of 8 bases. CDR3 length: 13 residues. CDR1 is KGHSH and CDR2 is LQKENI in the germline V gene. The CDR3: CASSGPSTDTQYF. CDR3 sequence (DNA): TGTGCCAGCTCAGGCCCTTCCACAGATACGCAGTATTTT. Based on the CDR3 plus reference TRBV18 and TRBJ2-3, the full variable domain is NAGVMQNPRHLVRRRGQEARLRCSPMKGHSHVYWYRQLPEEGLKFMVYLQKENIIDESGMPKERFSAEFPKEGPSILRIQQVVRGDSAAYFCASSGPSTDTQYFGPGTRLTVL.

The chain links TRBV7-8 to TRBJ1-1; the D gene is possibly TRBD1 (6 bases). The length of the CDR3 is 17 residues. The ends were cut back, 5 bases at V and 1 base at J, with 20 bases in the middle. CDR1 is SGHVS and CDR2 is FQNEAQ in the germline V gene. CDR3 sequence reads: CASSPTLRDRKNTEAFF. CDR3 coding DNA: TGTGCCAGCAGCCCAACCCTTCGAGACAGGAAGAACACTGAAGCTTTCTTT.

The chain couples TRBV6-6 to TRBJ1-1; tentatively, D is TRBD1 (6 bases). The CDR3 loop spans 11 amino acids. V lost 7 bases and J lost 3, with 6 bases in between. Germline-derived CDR1 and CDR2 are MNHNY and SVGAGI (reference sequence). CDR3 protein: CASNRDTEAFF. The CDR3 DNA reads as TGTGCCAGCAACAGGGACACTGAAGCTTTCTTT.

The chain combines TRBV9 with TRBJ2-1; 14 bases are a match to TRBD2. The CDR3 totals 20 residues. Germline CDR1 is SGDLS and CDR2 is YYNGEE. The trim removed 0 bases at V and 7 bases at J, leaving 15 bases unmatched. As DNA, the CDR3 is TGTGCCAGCAGCGTAGCTACGACTAGCGGGGGGGCCCTTGCTAGGAATGAGCAGTTCTTC. Protein sequence: CASSVATTSGGALARNEQFF.

V usage is TRBV19 and J usage is TRBJ1-3, with 8 nucleotides matching TRBD1. The germline gives CDR1 LNHDA, CDR2 SQIVND (reference sequence). The CDR3 is made up of 17 amino acids. J gave up 0 bases and V 7 bases, and 11 bases lay outside the gene matches. As DNA, the CDR3 is TGTGCCAGTACTCCCCCTGGGACAGGCCTCTCTGGAAACACCATATATTTT. Encoded protein: CASTPPGTGLSGNTIYF. Full variable domain (remainder filled in from reference TRBV19 and TRBJ1-3): DGGITQSPKYLFRKEGQNVTLSCEQNLNHDAMYWYRQDPGQGLRLIYYSQIVNDFQKGDIAEGYSVSREKKESFPLTVTSAQKNPTAFYLCASTPPGTGLSGNTIYFGEGSWLTVV.

V and J are TRBV27 and TRBJ1-6; D remains unclear. CDR3 length: 16 residues. V lost 6 bases and J 5 bases, leaving 17 bases between the germline ends. The V gene's germline CDR1 is MNHEY and CDR2 SMNVEV (reference sequence). The CDR3 is CASSPGRGPDNSPLHF. CDR3 sequence (DNA): TGTGCCAGCAGCCCCGGACGGGGTCCGGATAATTCACCCCTCCACTTT.

The chain joins TRBV4-1 to TRBJ1-2; tentatively, D is TRBD1 (6 bases). Trimming removed 1 base at V and 0 bases at J, with 9 bases between. CDR3 length: 15 amino acids. Germline V gives CDR1 MGHRA, CDR2 YSYEKL. The CDR3 loop is CASSQVKGANYGYTF. The CDR3 DNA follows: TGCGCCAGCAGCCAAGTCAAGGGGGCTAACTATGGCTACACCTTC.

The chain recombines TRBV27 with TRBJ1-2; maybe TRBD1 (6 bases). V was pared by 3 bases and J by 8 bases, with 10 bases between. Germline V gives CDR1 MNHEY, CDR2 SMNVEV (reference sequence). This CDR3 contains 12 residues. Written as DNA, the CDR3 is TGTGCCAGCAGTTTCAGGGGACGGGGCTACACCTTC. Translating gives CASSFRGRGYTF.

This clone was detected only a few times. This chain joins TRBV7-2 and TRBJ2-2, with 8 positions matching TRBD1. The CDR3 sequence is 15 residues long. Germline V lookup: CDR1 SGHTA, CDR2 FQGNSA. Losses at the gene ends were 5 bases for V and 7 bases for J; bases not matched to a gene: 9. In nucleotides, the CDR3 is TGTGCCAGCAGCCCCCGGACAGGGCTCTTCGGGGAGCTGTTTTTT. Translated, it gives CASSPRTGLFGELFF. Using reference TRBV7-2 and TRBJ2-2 for the parts outside the CDR3, the full variable domain is GAGVSQSPSNKVTEKGKDVELRCDPISGHTALYWYRQSLGQGLEFLIYFQGNSAPDKSGLPSDRFSAERTGGSVSTLTIQRTQQEDSAVYLCASSPRTGLFGELFFGEGSRLTVL.

This clone turned up a few times. The CDR3 protein is CASTRQVYSGNTIYF. The CDR3, as DNA: TGTGCCAGTACCCGCCAGGTGTACTCTGGAAACACCATATATTTT. The chain couples TRBV19 to TRBJ1-3; D is undetermined. Germline loops: CDR1 LNHDA, CDR2 SQIVND (reference sequence). V was clipped by 7 bases and J by 0 bases, with 13 bases between them. This CDR3 is built from 15 residues.

This clone has more than one count but fewer than ten. The V gene is TRBV18, the J gene TRBJ2-1; D perhaps matches TRBD1 (6 bases). Germline CDR1 KGHSH, CDR2 LQKENI. The CDR3 has 13 residues. V gave up 5 bases and J gave up 6 bases, with 11 bases separating them. Here the CDR3 reads CASSSDRINEQFF. CDR3 coding DNA: TGTGCCAGCTCATCGGACAGAATCAATGAGCAGTTCTTC.

This chain connects TRBV18 to TRBJ1-5, with D possibly TRBD1 on 5 matching bases. The V gene's germline CDR1 is KGHSH and CDR2 LQKENI. V shed 3 bases and J shed 4 bases, with 7 bases lying between them. This CDR3 spans 13 amino acids. The CDR3 is CASSPGQNQPQHF. DNA for the CDR3: TGTGCCAGCTCACCGGGGCAAAATCAGCCCCAGCATTTT.

This clone showed up many times. V and J are TRBV7-9 and TRBJ1-6, with a weak D call TRBD1 (5 bases). V was cut by 5 bases and J by 11 bases, with 13 bases left in between. This CDR3 is built from 13 residues. CDR1 is SEHNR, CDR2 FQNEAQ, per germline (reference sequence). CDR3 residues: CASSQTDSTPLHF. CDR3 bases: TGTGCCAGCAGCCAGACAGACAGTACACCCCTCCACTTT. Full variable domain (remainder filled in from reference TRBV7-9 and TRBJ1-6): DTGVSQNPRHKITKRGQNVTFRCDPISEHNRLYWYRQTLGQGPEFLTYFQNEAQLEKSRLLSDRFSAERPKGSFSTLEIQRTEQGDSAMYLCASSQTDSTPLHFGNGTRLTVT.

This rearrangement joins TRBV2 to TRBJ1-6; 10 positions agree with TRBD1. This CDR3 has 15 amino acids. Germline V gives CDR1 SNHLY, CDR2 FYNNEI. V was pared by 1 base and J by 8 bases, with 2 bases of the junction left unmatched. The CDR3 sequence is CASSEVGQGYSPLHF. The DNA of the CDR3 is TGTGCCAGCAGTGAAGTGGGACAGGGGTATTCACCCCTCCACTTT.

The CDR3 DNA follows: TGTGCCAGCAGGGGACAGGGGAGAGTGATGAACACTGAAGCTTTCTTT. The encoded protein is CASRGQGRVMNTEAFF. V gene TRBV25-1 combines with J gene TRBJ1-1, with TRBD1 identical over 10 bases. Germline loops: CDR1 MGHDK, CDR2 SYGVNS. This CDR3 contains 16 residues. V dropped 6 bases and J dropped 0; count of bases not matched to a gene: 7.

This clone appeared once. V usage is TRBV10-2 and J usage is TRBJ2-5; no clear D gene. Germline assignment: CDR1 WSHSY and CDR2 SAAADI. The V end was cut by 3 bases, the J end by 1 base, with 12 bases between. The length of the CDR3 is 15 residues. The CDR3 DNA reads as TGCGCCAGCAGTGATACACCGAACGCCCAAGAGACCCAGTACTTC. Translating it yields CASSDTPNAQETQYF.

The V and J genes are TRBV12-3 or TRBV12-4 and TRBJ2-1; 8 positions agree with TRBD1. V gave up 6 bases and J gave up 10 bases; unmatched junction bases: 2. This CDR3 spans 11 amino acids. Here the CDR3 DNA reads TGTGCCAGCAGGGGGACAGGAGAGCAGTTCTTC. Its protein product is CASRGTGEQFF.

The DNA of the CDR3 is TGTGCCAGCAGTGAAGGACCCCGGACAGGGATCAGCACAGATACGCAGTATTTT. Protein sequence: CASSEGPRTGISTDTQYF. V and J are TRBV6-1 and TRBJ2-3; 8 bases agree with TRBD1. V lost 1 base, J lost 0 bases, and 9 bases stayed unmatched. The germline CDR1 and CDR2 sequences are MNHNS and SASEGT. This CDR3 has 18 amino acids.

This sequence joins TRBV6-5 and TRBJ1-2, with 10 bases lining up with TRBD1. The germline gives CDR1 MNHEY, CDR2 SVGAGI. This CDR3 region has 14 residues. J lost 4 bases, V lost 6 bases, and 5 bases had no gene match. CDR3 nucleotides: TGTGCCAGCAGAAGGGGACAGGGGAGCTATGGCTACACCTTC. It codes for CASRRGQGSYGYTF.